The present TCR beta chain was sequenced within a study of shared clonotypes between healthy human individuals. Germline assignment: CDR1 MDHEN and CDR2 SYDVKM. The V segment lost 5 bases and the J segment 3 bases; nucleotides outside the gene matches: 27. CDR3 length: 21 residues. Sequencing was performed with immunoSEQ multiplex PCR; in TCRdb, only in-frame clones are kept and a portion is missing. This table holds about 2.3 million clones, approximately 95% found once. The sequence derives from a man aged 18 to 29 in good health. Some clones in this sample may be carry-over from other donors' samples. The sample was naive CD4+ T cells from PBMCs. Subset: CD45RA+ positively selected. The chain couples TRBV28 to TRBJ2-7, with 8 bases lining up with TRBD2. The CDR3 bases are TGTGCCAGCAGTCCAGTACCCCACGGGCAGGTAGCGGGAAATGCCTACTACGAGCAGTACTTC. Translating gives CASSPVPHGQVAGNAYYEQYF.